Each of the 24 T cell receptor beta chains below was sequenced from the same sample in a study of T cell responses to AZD1222 COVID-19 vaccine. The assay was immunoSEQ multiplex PCR, and TCRdb's table has in-frame clones only and misses some. The sample records fewer than 200,000 clones, around 90% being singletons. Sequences were derived from peripheral blood, sampled on day 0 of AZD1222 vaccination. These receptors were collected from an adult in good health.

The chain has TRBV30 and TRBJ1-1; 8 bases match TRBD1. The V and J ends lost 3 bases and 1 base, in that order; junction bases with no gene match: 7. The CDR3 is 15 residues long. Germline assignment: CDR1 GTSNPN and CDR2 SVGIG (reference sequence). CDR3 residues: CAWRPLTGGNTEAFF. CDR3 nucleotides: TGTGCCTGGAGGCCCCTTACAGGGGGGAACACTGAAGCTTTCTTT.

The chain couples TRBV3-1 (or the pseudogene TRBV3-2) to TRBJ2-7, with no clear D. Trimming stripped 0 bases from V and 3 bases from J, with 6 bases between. The CDR3 has 13 amino acids. Germline V gene data show CDR1 as LGHDT and CDR2 as YNNKEL (reference sequence). CDR3 sequence: CASSQEDFYEQYF. The CDR3 coding sequence is TGTGCCAGCAGCCAAGAGGATTTCTACGAGCAGTACTTC.

The chain recombines TRBV11-2 with TRBJ2-7; weak D call: TRBD1 (6 bases). There are 15 residues in the CDR3. With 2 bases removed from V and 1 base from J, the gap between germline ends came to 12 bases. CDR1 is SGHAT, CDR2 FQNNGV, per germline. The CDR3 spells CASSLYSGQSYEQYF. Written as DNA, the CDR3 is TGTGCCAGCAGCTTATATTCCGGACAGTCCTACGAGCAGTACTTC.

This clone turned up a few times. The V and J genes are TRBV3-1 (or the pseudogene TRBV3-2) and TRBJ1-3; D is unclear. In germline, CDR1 is LGHDT, CDR2 YNNKEL (reference sequence). The CDR3 sequence is 14 residues long. Deletions cut 6 bases from V and 3 bases from J, with 12 bases between. The DNA for the CDR3 is TGTGCCAGCAGGTCTCATATTTATGGAAACACCATATATTTT. Protein product: CASRSHIYGNTIYF.

For the CDR3, the DNA is TGTGCCAGCAGCTTATATCGGGGCTCTGGAAACACCATATATTTT. Translating gives CASSLYRGSGNTIYF. This chain joins TRBV11-2 and TRBJ1-3; D remains unclear. Germline V lookup: CDR1 SGHAT, CDR2 FQNNGV. The ends were cut back, 2 bases at V and 0 bases at J, with 8 bases in the middle. The CDR3 loop spans 15 amino acids.

The gene calls are TRBV3-1 (or the pseudogene TRBV3-2) and TRBJ1-1, with D tentatively TRBD1 (5 bases). The V gene lost 1 base and the J gene lost 5 bases, with 17 bases spanning the gap. This CDR3 region has 16 residues. Germline V gene data show CDR1 as LGHDT and CDR2 as YNNKEL (reference sequence). CDR3 protein: CASSQVKGKGGTEAFF. The CDR3 DNA reads TGTGCCAGCAGCCAAGTTAAGGGGAAGGGCGGGACTGAAGCTTTCTTT.

The J gene is TRBJ1-4, the V gene TRBV5-1; TRBD1 aligns across 7 bases. The V gene's germline CDR1 is SGHRS and CDR2 YFSETQ. V trimming: 4 bases; J trimming: 13 bases; junction bases outside the gene matches: 10. CDR3 length: 13 residues. The CDR3: CASSIGTAGLLFF. The CDR3 region has the DNA TGCGCCAGCAGCATAGGGACAGCCGGTTTACTGTTTTTT.

The CDR3 protein is CASRSRDEQFF. CDR3 sequence (DNA): TGCGCCAGCAGGTCCCGAGATGAGCAGTTCTTC. The rearrangement joins TRBV4-1 to TRBJ2-1, with D uncertain. The CDR3 runs 11 residues. Trimming took off 6 bases at V and 8 bases at J, with 8 bases between the two ends. From germline, CDR1 is MGHRA and CDR2 YSYEKL.

The chain couples TRBV6-1 to TRBJ1-6, with D unclear. This CDR3 contains 17 residues. V lost 2 bases to trimming and J lost 0 bases, with 11 bases between them. CDR1 is MNHNS and CDR2 is SASEGT in the germline V gene. CDR3 sequence (DNA): TGTGCCAGCAGTGAAATCCCCAGGAGCTCCTATAATTCACCCCTCCACTTT. This translates into CASSEIPRSSYNSPLHF.

The genes are TRBV30 and TRBJ1-5, with a weak D call TRBD1 (6 bases). The CDR3 consists of 13 residues. V was cut by 3 bases and J by 3 bases, with 9 bases left in between. Germline CDR1 and CDR2: GTSNPN and SVGIG (reference sequence). CDR3: CAWRDSSNQPQHF. Written as DNA, the CDR3 is TGTGCCTGGAGGGACAGCTCCAATCAGCCCCAGCATTTT.

The chain joins TRBV11-2 to TRBJ2-5; D not certain. Trimming took off 5 bases at V and 6 bases at J, with 7 bases between the two ends. The CDR3 spans 11 residues. The germline V gene has CDR1 SGHAT and CDR2 FQNNGV. The DNA of the CDR3 is TGTGCCAGCAGCCCAGAACAGACCCAGTACTTC. It yields the protein CASSPEQTQYF. Full variable domain (rest looked up from reference TRBV11-2 and TRBJ2-5): EAGVAQSPRYKIIEKRQSVAFWCNPISGHATLYWYQQILGQGPKLLIQFQNNGVVDDSQLPKDRFSAERLKGVDSTLKIQPAKLEDSAVYLCASSPEQTQYFGPGTRLLVL.

Concerning this clone itself: One end of the junction does not line up with germline, which may come from a read error. The same CDR3 also results from other DNA sequences found in this sample. The chain joins TRBV7-9 to TRBJ2-3; D remains unclear. This CDR3 has 12 amino acids. The germline V gene encodes CDR1 SEHNR and CDR2 FQNEAQ (reference sequence). CDR3 bases: TGTGCCAGCAGCTTAGGCACAGATACGCAATATTTT. Translation gives CASSLGTDTQYF.

This clone is a singleton in its sample. This chain joins TRBV30 and TRBJ1-1; a weak D match, TRBD1 (6 bases). Per germline, CDR1 GTSNPN and CDR2 SVGIG (reference sequence). The CDR3 contains 14 residues. V shed 1 base and J shed 6 bases, with 15 bases lying between them. CDR3 sequence: CAWSALQGIAEAFF. CDR3 coding DNA: TGTGCCTGGAGTGCCCTTCAGGGGATCGCTGAAGCTTTCTTT. The variable domain in full, completed from reference TRBV30 and TRBJ1-1, reads SQTIHQWPATLVQPVGSPLSLECTVEGTSNPNLYWYRQAAGRGLQLLFYSVGIGQISSEVPQNLSASRPQDRQFILSSKKLLLSDSGFYLCAWSALQGIAEAFFGQGTRLTVV.

The chain joins TRBV27 to TRBJ1-2; tentatively, D is TRBD1 (6 bases). V was trimmed by 7 bases and J by 7 bases, leaving 13 bases between them. Germline CDR1 reads MNHEY; CDR2 reads SMNVEV (reference sequence). CDR3 length: 12 residues. The CDR3 region has the DNA TGTGCCAGCAAAAGGGGGTTAGGTGGCTACACCTTC. Its protein product is CASKRGLGGYTF.

The genes are TRBV2 and TRBJ2-1; the D gene is possibly TRBD1 (6 bases). CDR1 and CDR2 (germline): SNHLY, FYNNEI. The CDR3 consists of 15 residues. Trimming removed 8 bases from V and 4 bases from J, with 18 bases in between. DNA of the CDR3: TGTGCCAGCTCCCCCCCAGGGGACCCATACAATGAGCAGTTCTTC. Translating gives CASSPPGDPYNEQFF.

This chain links TRBV12-3 or TRBV12-4 with TRBJ2-7; D perhaps matches TRBD1 (6 bases). V was pared by 6 bases and J by 4 bases, with 10 bases between. CDR3 length: 12 residues. This chain's CDR3 is CASRLQGYEQYF. CDR3 DNA: TGTGCCAGCAGGCTCCAGGGGTACGAGCAGTACTTC.

The chain joins TRBV4-3 to TRBJ2-1, with 8 bases lining up with TRBD2. The germline V gene has CDR1 LGHNA and CDR2 YSLEER. The trim removed 0 bases at V and 4 bases at J, leaving 11 bases unmatched. The CDR3 has 18 amino acids. CDR3 sequence reads: CASSQDRLPGGWYNEQFF. CDR3 sequence (DNA): TGCGCCAGCAGCCAAGACCGCCTCCCGGGGGGGTGGTACAATGAGCAGTTCTTC.

The chain is built from TRBV12-3 or TRBV12-4 and TRBJ1-1; D is unclear. This CDR3 comprises 13 residues. V was shortened by 0 bases and J by 1 base, with 3 bases between the two germline ends. The CDR3: CASSLAQNTEAFF. The CDR3 DNA sequence: TGTGCCAGCAGTTTAGCTCAGAACACTGAAGCTTTCTTT.

The chain employs TRBV13 and TRBJ2-1; D remains ambiguous. Germline CDR1 PRHDT, CDR2 FYEKMQ (reference sequence). Trimming shortened V by 5 bases and J by 1 base, and 18 bases separated the two germline ends. The CDR3 consists of 17 residues. The DNA for the CDR3 is TGTGCCAGCAGCCCGAAACCTCAAGGGAAGTCCTACAATGAGCAGTTCTTC. Amino acids: CASSPKPQGKSYNEQFF. Filled out from reference TRBV13 and TRBJ2-1, the complete variable domain reads AAGVIQSPRHLIKEKRETATLKCYPIPRHDTVYWYQQGPGQDPQFLISFYEKMQSDKGSIPDRFSAQQFSDYHSELNMSSLELGDSALYFCASSPKPQGKSYNEQFFGPGTRLTVL.

The gene calls are TRBV7-9 and TRBJ2-1; a weak D match, TRBD1 (6 bases). CDR1 is SEHNR and CDR2 is FQNEAQ in the germline V gene (reference sequence). There are 17 residues in the CDR3. The V and J ends lost 6 bases and 4 bases respectively, with 22 bases between them. Here the CDR3 DNA reads TGTGCCAGCAGGATCGTGGTGGGCAGGGGTTTTTACAATGAGCAGTTCTTC. It specifies CASRIVVGRGFYNEQFF.

The J gene is TRBJ2-5, the V gene TRBV4-1; D is unclear. CDR3 length equals 13 residues. V dropped 6 bases and J dropped 4 bases, with 12 bases sitting between them. The germline V gene has CDR1 MGHRA and CDR2 YSYEKL. The CDR3 sequence: CASSLTGPETQYF. For the CDR3, the DNA is TGCGCCAGCAGTCTGACTGGGCCAGAGACCCAGTACTTC.

V usage is TRBV27 and J usage is TRBJ2-1; no clear D. The CDR3 is 18 amino acids. V dropped 2 bases and J dropped 2 bases, with 19 bases sitting between them. CDR1 and CDR2 from the germline V gene are MNHEY and SMNVEV (reference sequence). CDR3 nucleotide sequence: TGTGCCAGCAGTTTAAAATATACGGGCATTCCCCCCTACAATGAGCAGTTCTTC. Amino acid sequence: CASSLKYTGIPPYNEQFF.

V usage is TRBV27 and J usage is TRBJ1-6; D is undetermined. Germline V CDR1 and CDR2: MNHEY, SMNVEV (reference sequence). The CDR3 is 16 amino acids. The V end lost 4 bases, the J end lost 6 bases, and 16 bases lay between the germline ends. CDR3 DNA sequence: TGTGCCAGCAGTTCCAAACCAGCACGCCTTAATTCACCCCTCCACTTT. It translates to CASSSKPARLNSPLHF.

The chain has TRBV5-4 and TRBJ1-4; 8 positions agree with TRBD1. Germline V gives CDR1 SGHNT, CDR2 YYREEE (reference sequence). The CDR3 length is 18 residues. Losses at the gene ends were 4 bases for V and 2 bases for J; bases not matched to a gene: 13. CDR3 coding DNA: TGTGCCAGCAGCGTCGGACAGGGTGGATTAGGGACTAATGAAAAACTGTTTTTT. Encoded protein: CASSVGQGGLGTNEKLFF.